A single sample gave rise to the 23 T cell receptor beta chains below, sequenced in a study of CD8 T cells in ankylosing spondylitis. One entry per CDR3 protein results from TCRdb running MiXCR on the 5' RACE reads. The data show approximately 150,000 distinct CDR3 sequences, around a third seen once. Sequences were obtained from synovial fluid, either unsorted or a sorted T cell fraction (not recorded which). These receptors originate from a male donor with ankylosing spondylitis.

This clonotype was counted at least ten times. This chain uses TRBV5-6 with TRBJ1-1; a weak D match, TRBD1 (6 bases). Germline V gene data show CDR1 as SGHDT and CDR2 as YYEEEE. The length of the CDR3 is 16 residues. V was cut by 2 bases and J by 3 bases, with 17 bases left in between. The CDR3 protein is CASSFYSGGQDTEAFF. For the CDR3, the DNA is TGTGCCAGCAGCTTTTATTCCGGGGGGCAGGACACTGAAGCTTTCTTT.

This clonotype appeared many times. The rearrangement uses TRBV2 and TRBJ2-1; D not resolved. Germline V gene lookup returns CDR1 SNHLY and CDR2 FYNNEI. The CDR3 length is 12 residues. The V end lost 4 bases, the J end lost 7 bases, and 8 bases lay between the germline ends. This CDR3 is CASSGSRNEQFF. CDR3 nucleotides: TGTGCCAGCAGTGGCAGTCGGAATGAGCAGTTCTTC.

The gene calls are TRBV7-9 and TRBJ1-1; 9 bases fit TRBD1. The ends lost 8 bases at V and 4 bases at J; junction bases unmatched: 11. This CDR3 is built from 15 residues. Germline V gene sequence: CDR1 SEHNR, CDR2 FQNEAQ (reference sequence). CDR3 residues: CASFLGTGHGTEAFF. CDR3 DNA: TGTGCCAGCTTCTTAGGGACAGGGCATGGCACTGAAGCTTTCTTT.

The rearrangement links TRBV9 to TRBJ2-1, with 9 bases identical to TRBD2. Germline CDR1 reads SGDLS; CDR2 reads YYNGEE. The V gene end was trimmed by 0 bases and the J gene end by 7 bases; junction bases not matched to a gene: 8. The CDR3 covers 16 residues. In nucleotides, the CDR3 is TGTGCCAGCAGCGTAGTTGCGGGGGGGGGAAGGAATGAGCAGTTCTTC. This gives the protein CASSVVAGGGRNEQFF.

This clonotype rates as medium-sized. V usage is TRBV29-1 and J usage is TRBJ2-3; D possibly matches TRBD1 or TRBD2 (5 bases each). Germline V gene sequence: CDR1 SQVTM, CDR2 ANQGSEA. Trimming cost V 5 bases and J 4 bases, with 16 bases left between them. The CDR3 has 14 amino acids. CDR3 coding DNA: TGCAGCGTTTCCGGGACCGTGGGGCCAGATACGCAGTATTTT. Amino acids: CSVSGTVGPDTQYF.

This clonotype was counted only a few times. CDR3 nucleotide sequence: TGTGCCAGCAGGCCCGGGACAGTTAACGAGCAGTACTTC. Its protein is CASRPGTVNEQYF. The chain couples TRBV27 to TRBJ2-7; 7 nucleotides agree with TRBD1. Germline CDR1 MNHEY, CDR2 SMNVEV (reference sequence). The ends lost 6 bases at V and 5 bases at J; junction bases unmatched: 7. CDR3 size: 13 residues.

The table lists this clonotype with many counts. This rearrangement joins TRBV6-1 to TRBJ1-2; 8 bases are a match to TRBD1. The germline CDR1 and CDR2 sequences are MNHNS and SASEGT. The V gene end was trimmed by 5 bases and the J gene end by 0 bases; junction bases not matched to a gene: 5. The CDR3 is 15 amino acids. The CDR3 loop reads CASSPGTGANYGYTF. CDR3 DNA sequence: TGTGCCAGCAGTCCCGGGACAGGAGCTAACTATGGCTACACCTTC.

This clonotype was observed a few times. V and J are TRBV3-1 and TRBJ1-1, with D unclear. V was trimmed by 0 bases and J by 5 bases, leaving 16 bases between them. This CDR3 is 16 amino acids long. Germline V CDR1 and CDR2: LGHDT, YNNKEL (reference sequence). This CDR3 reads CASSQDPRAFGTEAFF. The CDR3 DNA reads TGTGCCAGCAGCCAAGACCCTAGGGCCTTCGGGACTGAAGCTTTCTTT.

This clonotype was detected a few times. The rearrangement uses TRBV15 and TRBJ1-1; D gene uncertain. The germline CDR1 and CDR2 sequences are LNHNV and YYDKDF (reference sequence). This CDR3 has 13 amino acids. Trimming removed 8 bases at V and 0 bases at J, with 10 bases between. The CDR3 is CATSGKLNTEAFF. CDR3 in DNA: TGTGCCACCTCTGGGAAATTGAACACTGAAGCTTTCTTT.

The chain uses TRBV20-1 and TRBJ1-5; D is possibly TRBD1 (5 bases). From germline, CDR1 is DFQATT and CDR2 SNEGSKA (reference sequence). The CDR3 loop spans 14 amino acids. V lost 4 bases, J lost 2 bases, and 12 bases lay in between. The CDR3 nucleotides read TGCAGTGCTAAAGGGGAGATGGGCAATCAGCCCCAGCATTTT. Encoded protein: CSAKGEMGNQPQHF.

There are a few counts of this clonotype. The chain joins TRBV20-1 to TRBJ2-3; 7 bases line up with TRBD2. Trimming removed 2 bases from V and 14 bases from J; junction bases left unmatched: 10. Looked up from germline, CDR1 is DFQATT and CDR2 is SNEGSKA (reference sequence). The CDR3 consists of 12 residues. The CDR3 sequence: CSARFTSAERYF. The CDR3 coding sequence is TGCAGTGCTAGATTCACTAGCGCAGAAAGGTATTTT.

This rearrangement joins TRBV4-1 to TRBJ1-5; possible D gene TRBD1, 6 bases. With 2 bases removed from V and 0 bases from J, the gap between germline ends came to 11 bases. Germline V gene lookup returns CDR1 MGHRA and CDR2 YSYEKL. This CDR3 comprises 16 residues. The CDR3 loop reads CASSQPGDYSNQPQHF. The DNA of the CDR3 is TGCGCCAGCAGCCAACCAGGGGATTATAGCAATCAGCCCCAGCATTTT.

The table lists this clonotype with a few counts. V usage is TRBV4-3 and J usage is TRBJ1-6, with 8 bases that match TRBD1. Trimming removed 4 bases from V and 10 bases from J; junction bases left unmatched: 3. Germline V gene data show CDR1 as LGHNA and CDR2 as YSLEER. The CDR3 length is 13 residues. This chain's CDR3 is CASSRDRKSPLHF. The CDR3 DNA sequence: TGCGCCAGCAGCCGGGACAGGAAATCACCCCTCCACTTT.

The chain recombines TRBV11-2 with TRBJ2-3, with D perhaps given as TRBD1 or TRBD2 (6 bases each). Between the trimmed V and J ends, which lost 2 bases and 4 bases, there was a span of 13 bases. Germline V CDR1 and CDR2: SGHAT, FQNNGV. The CDR3 extends over 15 amino acids. The CDR3 region has the DNA TGTGCCAGCAGCTTACTCGCAGGGGAGGCAGATACGCAGTATTTT. This translates into CASSLLAGEADTQYF.

CDR3 nucleotide sequence: TGCGCCAGCAGCTTGGAAGCTAGCTCCTACAATGAGCAGTTCTTC. It translates to CASSLEASSYNEQFF. The chain couples TRBV5-1 to TRBJ2-1; D gene ambiguous. Trimming removed 0 bases at V and 0 bases at J, with 7 bases between. The CDR3 is 15 amino acids. The V gene's germline CDR1 is SGHRS and CDR2 YFSETQ.

The V call is TRBV11-2, the J call TRBJ1-4; a weak D match, TRBD1 (6 bases). Germline-derived CDR1 and CDR2 are SGHAT and FQNNGV. V was trimmed by 4 bases and J by 0 bases, leaving 12 bases between them. The CDR3 spans 16 residues. The CDR3 DNA reads as TGTGCCAGCAGCTATGGACAGACCGCAACTAATGAAAAACTGTTTTTT. Amino acid sequence: CASSYGQTATNEKLFF.

This clonotype came up many times. The chain uses TRBV28 and TRBJ1-1, with D possibly being TRBD1 (6 bases). This CDR3 has 14 residues. V was clipped by 4 bases and J by 5 bases, with 14 bases between them. CDR1 and CDR2 (germline): MDHEN, SYDVKM. CDR3 region: CASSSQQGRTEAFF. The CDR3 DNA is TGTGCCAGCAGTTCCCAACAGGGTCGAACTGAAGCTTTCTTT.

This sequence joins TRBV5-1 and TRBJ2-2; TRBD2 might be the D (6 bases). The CDR3 consists of 16 residues. Trimming removed 1 base at V and 4 bases at J, with 14 bases between. Germline CDR1 SGHRS, CDR2 YFSETQ. The CDR3 loop reads CASSLRSGVGTGELFF. The CDR3 coding sequence is TGCGCCAGCAGCTTGCGCTCGGGGGTCGGCACCGGGGAGCTGTTTTTT.

This clonotype was counted a few times. The chain couples TRBV29-1 to TRBJ2-5; the D gene is possibly TRBD1 (5 bases). From germline, CDR1 is SQVTM and CDR2 ANQGSEA. The ends were cut back, 5 bases at V and 5 bases at J, with 9 bases in the middle. This CDR3 has 11 amino acids. CDR3 sequence reads: CSVQGRETQYF. Written as DNA, the CDR3 is TGCAGCGTTCAGGGCCGGGAGACCCAGTACTTC.

This chain connects TRBV7-8 to TRBJ2-7, with TRBD2 identical over 10 bases. This CDR3 has 16 residues. The V segment lost 4 bases and the J segment 0 bases; nucleotides outside the gene matches: 6. Germline V gene data show CDR1 as SGHVS and CDR2 as FQNEAQ. The CDR3 region has the DNA TGTGCCAGCAGCTGGACAATAGCGGGGGGCTCCTACGAGCAGTACTTC. It specifies CASSWTIAGGSYEQYF. Full variable domain (remainder filled in from reference TRBV7-8 and TRBJ2-7): GAGVSQSPRYKVAKRGQDVALRCDPISGHVSLFWYQQALGQGPEFLTYFQNEAQLDKSGLPSDRFFAERPEGSVSTLKIQRTQQEDSAVYLCASSWTIAGGSYEQYFGPGTRLTVT.

The chain has TRBV12-3 or TRBV12-4 and TRBJ1-3; D is undetermined. Trimming removed 2 bases at V and 2 bases at J, with 10 bases between. This CDR3 contains 15 residues. This CDR3 reads CASSLMAGTGNTIYF. In nucleotides, the CDR3 is TGTGCCAGCAGTTTAATGGCGGGGACTGGAAACACCATATATTTT.

The sample holds a few counts of this clonotype. The chain recombines TRBV9 with TRBJ1-5; no reliable D call. Looked up from germline, CDR1 is SGDLS and CDR2 is YYNGEE. V lost 4 bases and J lost 2, with 10 bases in between. The CDR3 extends over 14 amino acids. The CDR3 DNA reads TGTGCCAGCAGCCCTGGGCCGGGCAATCAGCCCCAGCATTTT. It is translated as CASSPGPGNQPQHF.

This clonotype was picked up many times. The rearrangement uses TRBV5-8 and TRBJ1-6; tentative D call: TRBD1 (5 bases). This CDR3 comprises 16 residues. With 6 bases removed from V and 4 bases from J, the gap between germline ends came to 17 bases. Germline assignment: CDR1 SGHTS and CDR2 YDEGEE. The CDR3 spells CASKRSGRQYNSPLHF. The CDR3 DNA is TGTGCCAGCAAAAGATCAGGGAGACAATATAATTCACCCCTCCACTTT.